A single T cell receptor beta chain is shown here with its context. Its specificity is unknown. Clones were read by immunoSEQ multiplex PCR, and TCRdb kept only the in-frame ones, dropping some. The table has tens of thousands of clones, over 70% seen once; the top ten hold roughly 1.2%. The sample originates from a study of vaccination effects on CD4 cells after COVID-19. Pools of viral peptides were used by the ViraFEST assay to expand antigen-specific CD4+ T cells ahead of sequencing. Isolation of CD4+ T cells took place after 10 days of culture. Two doses of BNT162b2 or mRNA-1273 vaccine were administered to participants. None of the vaccinated had previously contracted SARS-CoV-2, and their nucleocapsid antibodies tested negative. Half-medium changes using IL-2 medium occurred on days 3 and 7. General study points: Long after vaccination, the clones induced by infection and by vaccine shrank markedly in size.

Looked up from germline, CDR1 is SEHNR and CDR2 is FQNEAQ (reference sequence). The CDR3 spans 15 residues. V gave up 1 base and J gave up 7 bases, with 16 bases separating them. V gene TRBV7-9 combines with J gene TRBJ1-2, with D possibly TRBD1 on 6 matching bases. This sample comprised CD4+ T cells from PBMCs cultured with HCoV-229E spike peptides, obtained after COVID-19 vaccination. The TCR comes from a human donor who received a COVID-19 vaccine. In DNA, the CDR3 is TGTGCCAGCAGCTTAGGGGGGGCAGGGTTCTCTGGCTACACCTTC. It specifies CASSLGGAGFSGYTF.